Below are 9 T cell receptor beta chains sequenced from a single sample in a study of shared clonotypes between healthy human individuals (dated by TCRdb to the early 2020s). The method behind the library was the immunoSEQ multiplex PCR assay. The table comes from immuneACCESS by way of TCRdb, which keeps in-frame sequences with V and J called. Part of the clones is missing from these tables; in studies checked, under half for an unresolved V gene and the rest for unknown reasons. The sample table records some 1,100,000 clones; more than 75% of these occur just once. The ten largest clones capture more than 0.5% of the sample. Sequences were obtained from memory CD4+ T cells from PBMCs. Read against the paper, the sample's cell subset or site label means: CD45RA-negative fraction. These receptors were collected from a man aged 18 to 29 in good health. Some clones in this sample may be carry-over from other donors' samples.

The chain joins TRBV7-2 to TRBJ1-5; TRBD1 matches 8 bases. Trimming took 5 bases from V and 6 from J; bases not matched to a gene: 9. The CDR3 extends over 15 amino acids. Germline values: CDR1 SGHTA, CDR2 FQGNSA. The CDR3 DNA reads TGTGCCAGCAGCGCGAATGGCAGGGGGCTTCAGCCCCAGCATTTT. Its translation: CASSANGRGLQPQHF.

The chain uses TRBV5-1 and TRBJ2-7; TRBD2 matches 11 bases. V lost 0 bases, J lost 3 bases, and 2 bases stayed unmatched. CDR1 is SGHRS, CDR2 YFSETQ, per germline. The CDR3 is made up of 15 amino acids. In DNA, the CDR3 is TGCGCCAGCAGCTTGGCTCTAGCGGGAGGCTACGAGCAGTACTTC. Encoded protein: CASSLALAGGYEQYF. The variable domain in full, with the rest retrieved from reference TRBV5-1 and TRBJ2-7, is KAGVTQTPRYLIKTRGQQVTLSCSPISGHRSVSWYQQTPGQGLQFLFEYFSETQRNKGNFPGRFSGRQFSNSRSEMNVSTLELGDSALYLCASSLALAGGYEQYFGPGTRLTVT.

As DNA, the CDR3 is TGCGCCAGCAGCCCGGGACAGGGGGCCTCCTACGAGCAGTACTTC. Translating it yields CASSPGQGASYEQYF. V gene TRBV5-1 combines with J gene TRBJ2-7; TRBD1 matches 12 bases. Unmatched junction bases numbered 2, after V lost 4 bases and J lost 0 bases. The CDR3 is made up of 15 amino acids. Germline V gives CDR1 SGHRS, CDR2 YFSETQ.

This clone was recorded a few times. The V call is TRBV28, the J call TRBJ1-2; 9 bases map to TRBD1. Per the germline V gene, CDR1 is MDHEN and CDR2 is SYDVKM. V was clipped by 11 bases and J by 5 bases; unmatched bases: 12. The CDR3 is 14 amino acids. The CDR3, as DNA: TGTGCCGCCATACCGGGACAGGGCACTTATGGCTACACCTTC. Protein sequence: CAAIPGQGTYGYTF.

About this clone itself: The junction departs from the called germline gene at one end, perhaps through a read error. The V gene is TRBV5-1, the J gene TRBJ2-7, with D possibly TRBD2 on 5 matching bases. CDR1 is SGHRS, CDR2 YFSETQ, per germline. This CDR3 is built from 14 residues. As DNA, the CDR3 is TGCGCCAGCAGCTTGGGAGACTCCAGTTGGGAGCGGTACTTC. Translation: CASSLGDSSWERYF.

This clone was observed a single time. The chain couples TRBV19 to TRBJ1-4; 8 bases align to TRBD1. Germline-derived CDR1 and CDR2 are LNHDA and SQIVND (reference sequence). V gave up 4 bases and J gave up 8 bases; unmatched junction bases: 12. The CDR3 consists of 16 residues. The CDR3 spells CASSRPLRDRIEKLFF. The CDR3 nucleotides read TGTGCCAGTAGTAGACCCCTCCGGGACAGGATAGAAAAACTGTTTTTT.

This clone was counted a few times. The chain couples TRBV5-1 to TRBJ2-7; D uncertain. The CDR3 extends over 15 amino acids. The germline V and J ends were trimmed by 0 bases and 0 bases, with 10 bases remaining between them. Germline V lookup: CDR1 SGHRS, CDR2 YFSETQ. The CDR3 spells CASSLEGTYSYEQYF. In DNA form, the CDR3 reads TGCGCCAGCAGCTTGGAGGGTACCTACTCCTACGAGCAGTACTTC. Filled out from reference TRBV5-1 and TRBJ2-7, the complete variable domain reads KAGVTQTPRYLIKTRGQQVTLSCSPISGHRSVSWYQQTPGQGLQFLFEYFSETQRNKGNFPGRFSGRQFSNSRSEMNVSTLELGDSALYLCASSLEGTYSYEQYFGPGTRLTVT.

In its sample, this clone was seen a few times. This chain links TRBV6-6 with TRBJ2-2; no definite D call. Germline lookup yields CDR1 MNHNY and CDR2 SVGAGI (reference sequence). V lost 8 bases and J 2 bases, leaving 12 bases between the germline ends. The CDR3 consists of 14 residues. The CDR3 sequence: CASSPRGNTGELFF. CDR3 nucleotide sequence: TGTGCCAGCTCCCCCCGCGGCAACACCGGGGAGCTGTTTTTT.

This CDR3 reads CASRFGALNTEAFF. The CDR3 nucleotides are TGCGCCAGCAGGTTCGGGGCATTGAACACTGAAGCTTTCTTT. V and J are TRBV5-1 and TRBJ1-1; possibly TRBD1 for D (5 bases). V shed 5 bases and J shed 0 bases, with 11 bases lying between them. Per germline, CDR1 SGHRS and CDR2 YFSETQ. The CDR3 runs to 14 residues.